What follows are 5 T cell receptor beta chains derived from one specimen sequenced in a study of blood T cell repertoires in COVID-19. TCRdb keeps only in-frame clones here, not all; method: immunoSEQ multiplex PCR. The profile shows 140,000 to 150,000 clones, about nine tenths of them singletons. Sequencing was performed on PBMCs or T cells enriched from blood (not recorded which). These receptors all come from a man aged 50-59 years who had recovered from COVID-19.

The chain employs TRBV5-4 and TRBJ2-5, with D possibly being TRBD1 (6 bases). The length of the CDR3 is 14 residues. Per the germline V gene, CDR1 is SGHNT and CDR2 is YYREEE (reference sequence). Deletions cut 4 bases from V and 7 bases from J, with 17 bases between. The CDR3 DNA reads TGTGCCAGCAGCCACAGGACAGCCCCGGGGACCCAGTACTTC. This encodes CASSHRTAPGTQYF.

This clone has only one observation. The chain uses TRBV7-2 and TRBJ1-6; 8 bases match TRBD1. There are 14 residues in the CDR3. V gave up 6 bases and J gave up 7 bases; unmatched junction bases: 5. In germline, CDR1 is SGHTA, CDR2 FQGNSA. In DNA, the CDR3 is TGTGCCAGCAGGTTACAGGGGGTGAATTCACCCCTCCACTTT. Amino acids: CASRLQGVNSPLHF.

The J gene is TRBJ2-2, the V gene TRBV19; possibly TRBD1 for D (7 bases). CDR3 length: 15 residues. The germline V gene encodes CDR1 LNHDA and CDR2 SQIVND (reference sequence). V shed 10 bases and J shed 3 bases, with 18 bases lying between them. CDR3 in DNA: TGTGCCACCAAGCAGGGGGGTTCAGACACCGGGGAGCTGTTTTTT. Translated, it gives CATKQGGSDTGELFF.

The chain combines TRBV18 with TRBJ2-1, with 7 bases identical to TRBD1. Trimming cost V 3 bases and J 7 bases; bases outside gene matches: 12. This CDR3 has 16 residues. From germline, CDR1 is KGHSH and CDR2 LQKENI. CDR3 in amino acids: CASSPLRDRPLNEQFF. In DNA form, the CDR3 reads TGTGCCAGCTCACCGCTCCGGGACAGACCTTTAAATGAGCAGTTCTTC.

The chain's CDR3 is CASSLAGGSGNTIYF. CDR3 bases: TGCGCCAGCAGCTTGGCAGGGGGCTCTGGAAACACCATATATTTT. The rearrangement links TRBV5-1 to TRBJ1-3, with TRBD1 matching over 7 bases. J was trimmed by 0 bases and V by 0 bases; bases with no gene match: 0. CDR3 length: 15 amino acids. Germline-derived CDR1 and CDR2 are SGHRS and YFSETQ.